This TCR beta chain was identified in a study of early T cells in non-severe SARS-CoV-2 infection. Study overall: Sequencing targeted bulk RNA from unsorted whole blood, leaving chains unpaired. Overall study results and limits: The matching step, a VDJdb search, favored anti-spike CD8 responses and missed private and CD4 specificities.

Unique molecular identifiers tagged individual cDNA molecules. TCRdb itself ran the 5' RACE reads through MiXCR, one entry per CDR3 protein. The sample records 85,000 to 100,000 distinct CDR3 sequences, about 11% being singletons. Comment on this clonotype: Its antigen is undetermined.

With 0 bases removed from V and 3 bases from J, the gap between germline ends came to 11 bases. The CDR3 is 15 amino acids. CDR1 is MNHNY, CDR2 SVGAGI, per germline (reference sequence). The chain recombines TRBV6-6 with TRBJ1-1; the D is unclear. The starting material was whole blood, obtained at baseline. The TCR comes from an adult who was a healthcare worker with PCR-confirmed SARS-CoV-2 infection or an uninfected control (not recorded which). The CDR3 is CASSYSGSRDTEAFF. Here the CDR3 DNA reads TGTGCCAGCAGTTACTCCGGCTCCCGGGACACTGAAGCTTTCTTT.